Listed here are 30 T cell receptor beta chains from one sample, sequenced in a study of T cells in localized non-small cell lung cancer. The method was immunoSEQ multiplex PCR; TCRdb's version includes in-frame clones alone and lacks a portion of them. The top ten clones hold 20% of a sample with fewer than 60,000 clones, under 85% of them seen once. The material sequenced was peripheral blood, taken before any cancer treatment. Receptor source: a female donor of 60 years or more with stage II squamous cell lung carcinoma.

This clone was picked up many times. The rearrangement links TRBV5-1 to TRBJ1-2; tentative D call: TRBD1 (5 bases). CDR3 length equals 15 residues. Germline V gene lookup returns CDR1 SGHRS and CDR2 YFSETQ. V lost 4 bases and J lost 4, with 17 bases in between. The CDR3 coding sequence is TGCGCCAGCAGCCCCGATCCAGGGACGGCCTATGGCTACACCTTC. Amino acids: CASSPDPGTAYGYTF.

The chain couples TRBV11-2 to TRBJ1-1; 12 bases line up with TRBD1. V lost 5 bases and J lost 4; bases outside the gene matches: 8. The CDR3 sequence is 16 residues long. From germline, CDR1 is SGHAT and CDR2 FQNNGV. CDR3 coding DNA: TGTGCCAGCAGCGCGCGCCGGGACAGGGGGCGCACTGAAGCTTTCTTT. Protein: CASSARRDRGRTEAFF.

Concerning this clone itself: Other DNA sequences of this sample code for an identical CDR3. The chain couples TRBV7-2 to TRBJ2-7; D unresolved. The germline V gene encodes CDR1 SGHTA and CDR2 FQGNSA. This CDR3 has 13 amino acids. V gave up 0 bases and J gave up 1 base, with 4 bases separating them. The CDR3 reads CASSLAGSYEQYF. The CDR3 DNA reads TGTGCCAGCAGCTTAGCAGGTTCCTACGAGCAGTACTTC.

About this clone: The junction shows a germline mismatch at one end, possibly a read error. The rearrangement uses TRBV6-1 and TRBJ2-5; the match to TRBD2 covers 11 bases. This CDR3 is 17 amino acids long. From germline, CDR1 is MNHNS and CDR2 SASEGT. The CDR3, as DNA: TGTGCCATCAGTGACCGATCCGGGACTAGCGGCCAAGAGACCCAGTACTTC. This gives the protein CAISDRSGTSGQETQYF.

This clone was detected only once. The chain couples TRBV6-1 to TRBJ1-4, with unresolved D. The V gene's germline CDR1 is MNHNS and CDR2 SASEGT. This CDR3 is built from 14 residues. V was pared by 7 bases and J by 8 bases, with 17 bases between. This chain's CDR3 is CASNNNLPPEKLFF. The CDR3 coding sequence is TGTGCCAGCAATAATAATCTCCCTCCCGAAAAACTGTTTTTT.

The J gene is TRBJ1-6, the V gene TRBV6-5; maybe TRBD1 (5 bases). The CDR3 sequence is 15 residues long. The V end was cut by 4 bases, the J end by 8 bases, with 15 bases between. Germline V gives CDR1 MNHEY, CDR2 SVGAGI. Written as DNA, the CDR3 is TGTGCCAGCAGTTTCCACCGGGGGAGAGATTCACCCCTCCACTTT. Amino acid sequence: CASSFHRGRDSPLHF.

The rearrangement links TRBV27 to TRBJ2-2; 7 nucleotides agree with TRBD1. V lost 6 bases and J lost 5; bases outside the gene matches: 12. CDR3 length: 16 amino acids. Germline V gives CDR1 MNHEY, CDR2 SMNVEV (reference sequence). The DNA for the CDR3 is TGTGCCAGCAGACGGGGACAGCTATTCTCAACCGGGGAGCTGTTTTTT. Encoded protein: CASRRGQLFSTGELFF.

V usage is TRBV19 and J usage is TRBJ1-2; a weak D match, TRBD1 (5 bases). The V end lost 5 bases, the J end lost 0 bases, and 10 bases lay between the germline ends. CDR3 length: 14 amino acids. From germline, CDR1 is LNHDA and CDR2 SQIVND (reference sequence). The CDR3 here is CASSLRGSNYGYTF. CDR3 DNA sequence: TGTGCCAGTAGTCTGCGGGGCTCTAACTATGGCTACACCTTC. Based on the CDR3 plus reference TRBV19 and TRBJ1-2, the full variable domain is DGGITQSPKYLFRKEGQNVTLSCEQNLNHDAMYWYRQDPGQGLRLIYYSQIVNDFQKGDIAEGYSVSREKKESFPLTVTSAQKNPTAFYLCASSLRGSNYGYTFGSGTRLTVV.

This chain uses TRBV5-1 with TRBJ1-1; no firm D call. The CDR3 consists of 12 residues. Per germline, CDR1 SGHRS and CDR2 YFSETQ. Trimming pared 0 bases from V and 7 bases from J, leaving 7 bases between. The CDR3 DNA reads TGCGCCAGCAGCTTGGGGCAGCATGAAGCTTTCTTT. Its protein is CASSLGQHEAFF.

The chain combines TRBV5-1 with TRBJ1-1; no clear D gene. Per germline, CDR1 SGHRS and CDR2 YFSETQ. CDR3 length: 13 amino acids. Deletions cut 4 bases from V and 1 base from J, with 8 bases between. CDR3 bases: TGCGCCAGCAGCCCGGACGGGAACACTGAAGCTTTCTTT. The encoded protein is CASSPDGNTEAFF. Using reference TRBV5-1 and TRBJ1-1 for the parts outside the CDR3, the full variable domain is KAGVTQTPRYLIKTRGQQVTLSCSPISGHRSVSWYQQTPGQGLQFLFEYFSETQRNKGNFPGRFSGRQFSNSRSEMNVSTLELGDSALYLCASSPDGNTEAFFGQGTRLTVV.

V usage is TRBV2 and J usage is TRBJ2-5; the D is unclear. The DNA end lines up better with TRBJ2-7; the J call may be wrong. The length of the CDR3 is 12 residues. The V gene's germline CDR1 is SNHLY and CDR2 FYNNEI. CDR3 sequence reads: CASSVIYYEQYF. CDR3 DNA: TGTGCCAGCAGTGTCATCTATTACGAGCAGTACTTC.

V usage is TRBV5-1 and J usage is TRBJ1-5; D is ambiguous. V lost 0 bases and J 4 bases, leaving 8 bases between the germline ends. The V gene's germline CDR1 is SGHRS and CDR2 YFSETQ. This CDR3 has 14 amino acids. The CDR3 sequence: CASSLASGNQPQHF. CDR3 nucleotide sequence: TGCGCCAGCAGCTTGGCGAGCGGGAATCAGCCCCAGCATTTT. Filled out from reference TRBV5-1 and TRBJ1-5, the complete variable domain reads KAGVTQTPRYLIKTRGQQVTLSCSPISGHRSVSWYQQTPGQGLQFLFEYFSETQRNKGNFPGRFSGRQFSNSRSEMNVSTLELGDSALYLCASSLASGNQPQHFGDGTRLSIL.

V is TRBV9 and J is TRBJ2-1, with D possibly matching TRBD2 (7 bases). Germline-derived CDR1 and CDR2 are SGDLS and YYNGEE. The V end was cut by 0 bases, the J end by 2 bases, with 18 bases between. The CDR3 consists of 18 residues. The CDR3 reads CASSVATSNGGPYNEQFF. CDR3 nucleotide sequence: TGTGCCAGCAGCGTAGCTACCTCAAACGGGGGGCCCTACAATGAGCAGTTCTTC.

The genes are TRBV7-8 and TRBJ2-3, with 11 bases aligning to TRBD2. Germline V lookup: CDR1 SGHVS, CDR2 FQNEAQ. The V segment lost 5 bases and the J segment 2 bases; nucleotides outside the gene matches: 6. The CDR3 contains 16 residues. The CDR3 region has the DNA TGTGCCAGCAGCCCTAGCGGGGGGACTAACACAGATACGCAGTATTTT. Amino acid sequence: CASSPSGGTNTDTQYF. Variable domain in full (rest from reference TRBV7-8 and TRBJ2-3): GAGVSQSPRYKVAKRGQDVALRCDPISGHVSLFWYQQALGQGPEFLTYFQNEAQLDKSGLPSDRFFAERPEGSVSTLKIQRTQQEDSAVYLCASSPSGGTNTDTQYFGPGTRLTVL.

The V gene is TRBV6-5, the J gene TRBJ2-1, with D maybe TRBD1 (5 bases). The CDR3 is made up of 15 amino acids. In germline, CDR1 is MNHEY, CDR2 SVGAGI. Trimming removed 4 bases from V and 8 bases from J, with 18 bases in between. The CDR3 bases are TGTGCCAGCAGTTCTCGCCAGGGTTTCGTGCATGAGCAGTTCTTC. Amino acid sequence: CASSSRQGFVHEQFF.

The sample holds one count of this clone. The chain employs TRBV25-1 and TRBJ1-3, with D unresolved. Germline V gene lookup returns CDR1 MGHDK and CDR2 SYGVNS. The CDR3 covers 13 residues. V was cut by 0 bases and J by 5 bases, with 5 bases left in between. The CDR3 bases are TGTGCCAGCAGTGAATATTGGAGAAACACCATATATTTT. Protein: CASSEYWRNTIYF.

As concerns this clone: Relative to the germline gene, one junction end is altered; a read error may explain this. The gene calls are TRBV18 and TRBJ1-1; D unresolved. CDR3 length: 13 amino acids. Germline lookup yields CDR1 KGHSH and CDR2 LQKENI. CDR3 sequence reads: CASSPGFNTEAFF. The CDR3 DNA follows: TGTGCCAGTTCACCCGGGTTCAACACTGAAGCTTTCTTT.

The CDR3 region has the DNA TGTGCCAGCAGAGGTCTAGGGAACACAGATACGCAGTATTTT. This gives the protein CASRGLGNTDTQYF. The chain is built from TRBV2 and TRBJ2-3; D ambiguous. Between the trimmed V and J ends, which lost 6 bases and 2 bases, there was a span of 12 bases. Germline V gene sequence: CDR1 SNHLY, CDR2 FYNNEI. The CDR3 totals 14 residues.

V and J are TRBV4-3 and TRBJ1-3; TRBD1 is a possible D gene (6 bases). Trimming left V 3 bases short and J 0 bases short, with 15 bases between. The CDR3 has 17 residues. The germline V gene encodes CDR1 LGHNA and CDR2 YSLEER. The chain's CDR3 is CASSQVGGLSSGNTIYF. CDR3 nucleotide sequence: TGCGCCAGCAGCCAGGTCGGGGGGCTGAGCTCTGGAAACACCATATATTTT.

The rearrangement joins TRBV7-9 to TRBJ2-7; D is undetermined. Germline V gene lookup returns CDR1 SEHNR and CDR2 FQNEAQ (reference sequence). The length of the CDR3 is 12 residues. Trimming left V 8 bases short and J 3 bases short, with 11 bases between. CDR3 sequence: CASSLTGYEQYF. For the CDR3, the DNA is TGTGCCAGCTCCCTCACGGGCTACGAGCAGTACTTC.

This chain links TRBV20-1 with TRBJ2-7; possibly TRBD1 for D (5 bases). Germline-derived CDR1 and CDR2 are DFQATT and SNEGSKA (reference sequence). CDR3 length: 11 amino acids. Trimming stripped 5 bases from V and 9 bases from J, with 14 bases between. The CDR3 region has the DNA TGCAGTGCTTTTCAGGGAAATGGGCAGTACTTC. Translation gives CSAFQGNGQYF.

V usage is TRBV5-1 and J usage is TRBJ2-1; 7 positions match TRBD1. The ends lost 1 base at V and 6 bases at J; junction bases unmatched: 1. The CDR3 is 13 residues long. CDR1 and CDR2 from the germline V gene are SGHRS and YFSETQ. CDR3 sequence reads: CASSLTGVNEQFF. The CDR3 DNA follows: TGCGCCAGCAGCTTGACAGGGGTCAATGAGCAGTTCTTC.

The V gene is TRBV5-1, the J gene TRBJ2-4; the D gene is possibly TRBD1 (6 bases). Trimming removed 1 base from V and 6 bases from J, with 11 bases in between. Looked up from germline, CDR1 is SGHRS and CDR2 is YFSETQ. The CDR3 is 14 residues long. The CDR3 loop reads CASSLTGPLNIQYF. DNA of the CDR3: TGCGCCAGCAGCTTGACAGGGCCTCTAAACATTCAGTACTTC.

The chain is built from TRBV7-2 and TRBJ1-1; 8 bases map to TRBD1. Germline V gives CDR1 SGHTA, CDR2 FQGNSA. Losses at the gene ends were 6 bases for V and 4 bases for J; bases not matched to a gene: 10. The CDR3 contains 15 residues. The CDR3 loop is CASSPSDRAATEAFF. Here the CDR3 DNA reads TGTGCCAGCAGTCCCTCGGACAGGGCGGCCACTGAAGCTTTCTTT. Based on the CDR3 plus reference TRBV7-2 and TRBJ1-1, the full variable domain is GAGVSQSPSNKVTEKGKDVELRCDPISGHTALYWYRQSLGQGLEFLIYFQGNSAPDKSGLPSDRFSAERTGGSVSTLTIQRTQQEDSAVYLCASSPSDRAATEAFFGQGTRLTVV.

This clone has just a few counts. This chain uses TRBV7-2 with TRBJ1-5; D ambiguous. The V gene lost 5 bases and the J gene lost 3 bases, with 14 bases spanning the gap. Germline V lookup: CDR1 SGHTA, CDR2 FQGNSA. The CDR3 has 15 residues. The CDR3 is CASSPARHPNQPQHF. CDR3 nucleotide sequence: TGTGCCAGCAGCCCGGCCCGCCACCCCAATCAGCCCCAGCATTTT.

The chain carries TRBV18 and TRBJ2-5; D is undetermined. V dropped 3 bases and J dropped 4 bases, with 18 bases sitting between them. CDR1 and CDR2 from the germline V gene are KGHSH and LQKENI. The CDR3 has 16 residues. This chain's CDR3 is CASSPLAGNPGETQYF. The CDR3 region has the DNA TGTGCCAGCTCACCCCTTGCTGGGAACCCCGGAGAGACCCAGTACTTC.

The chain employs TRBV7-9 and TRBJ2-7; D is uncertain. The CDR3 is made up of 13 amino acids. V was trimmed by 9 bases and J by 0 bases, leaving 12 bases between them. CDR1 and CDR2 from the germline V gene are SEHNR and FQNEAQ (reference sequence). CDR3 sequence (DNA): TGTGCCAGTAAACCGCCGGTCTCCTACGAGCAGTACTTC. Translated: CASKPPVSYEQYF.

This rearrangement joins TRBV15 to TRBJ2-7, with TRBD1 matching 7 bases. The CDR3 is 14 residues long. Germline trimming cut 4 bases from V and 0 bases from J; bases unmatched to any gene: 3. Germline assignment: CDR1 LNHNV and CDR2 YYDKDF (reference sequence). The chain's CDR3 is CATSTQGPSYEQYF. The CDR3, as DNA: TGTGCCACCAGCACACAGGGGCCCTCCTACGAGCAGTACTTC.

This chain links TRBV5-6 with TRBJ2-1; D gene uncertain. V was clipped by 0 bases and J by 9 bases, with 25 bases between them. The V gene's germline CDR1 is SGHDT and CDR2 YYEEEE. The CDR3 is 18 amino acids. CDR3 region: CASSLGAPPAAWDGEQFF. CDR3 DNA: TGTGCCAGCAGCTTGGGGGCCCCCCCGGCAGCGTGGGATGGTGAGCAGTTCTTC.

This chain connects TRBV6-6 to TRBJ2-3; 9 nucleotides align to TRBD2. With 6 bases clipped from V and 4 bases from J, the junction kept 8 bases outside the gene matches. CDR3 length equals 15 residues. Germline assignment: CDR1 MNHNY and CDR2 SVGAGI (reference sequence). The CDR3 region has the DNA TGTGCCAGCAGACTCTTAGCGGGAGAACCAGATACGCAGTATTTT. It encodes CASRLLAGEPDTQYF.